This T cell receptor beta chain appears in the sequencing data of a study of cytomegalovirus exposure and HLA in healthy donors (TCRdb year 2017). About the investigation overall: An earlier analysis of approximately 600 of the donors reported approximately 300 Gb of sequence data and some 100 million unique TCR beta sequences from roughly 200 million T cells. An early release covering roughly 580 HLA-typed donors comprised about 300 gigabases of sequencing data and tens of millions of unique TCR sequences. Among the roughly 430 genotyped donors, about 85% belonged to the genetic ancestry cluster associated with self-reported Caucasian donors. The study was designed to test whether signatures of past pathogen exposure could be identified by cataloging public T cell receptors. The study profiled the T cell repertoires of hundreds of subjects by immunosequencing and related them to cytomegalovirus serostatus. In addition to the first cohort of about 650 subjects, a separate validation cohort of approximately 120 different subjects was used. To predict cytomegalovirus infection status, the study combined high-throughput TCR immunosequencing, statistical association of individual TCRs with disease status, and machine learning. A later analysis re-analyzed previously published TCR beta repertoires from hundreds of donors and added high-resolution HLA genotyping to study TCR occurrence patterns. Rather than using new phenotypic data, the later analysis identified candidate immune exposures from TCR beta sequences and from how often those sequences occurred across donors. To decide whether each TCR beta V gene segment behaved as functional or pseudogenic, an earlier analysis of approximately 590 of the donors relied on high-throughput TCR beta sequencing. Donor age, sex, ethnicity and CMV serostatus were compiled alongside the repertoire data. A later genetic analysis used genome-wide SNP genotypes for about three fifths of the 666 donors, treating that subset as a discovery cohort. Every repertoire in the discovery cohort had been generated on one and the same sequencing platform. HLA typing included class I and class II loci at four-digit resolution. The number of typed donors differed by locus: roughly 620-640 for A, B, C, DRB1 and DQB1; some 540 for DQA1; fewer than 610 for DPA1; and about 470 for DPB1. Because of strong linkage in the cohort, a few DR-DQ haplotypes were treated as single units for association and clustering. Among about 370 genotyped donors of the cohort, an average of around 240,000 unique TCR beta nucleotide sequences was sequenced per donor, of which roughly 17% were non-productive. Broad study findings and their caveats: HLA typing was unavailable for some donors at each locus, so association tests used only the typed subset. Strong co-occurrence of HLA alleles, especially DR and DQ, made assigning TCR associations to individual alleles difficult. In vitro tests confirmed that three of the cytomegalovirus-associated TCR beta chains recognize cytomegalovirus antigens. For the cohort, immune exposure information was limited to CMV serostatus. The authors suggested that the approach could potentially be generalized to other disease states and immunological phenotypes. A further reported finding was that TCR beta sequences accurately predicted the HLA-A and HLA-B alleles for most subjects in the first cohort. Because counts were too low, seventeen rarely observed V segments, including chromosome 9 orphons, were left out of the earlier analysis of roughly 600 of the donors. In a later analysis, HLA-associated TCR beta chains showed more clonal expansion and lower generation probabilities than non-associated chains that were equally common. A later analysis reported that several top co-occurrence clusters appeared linked to parvovirus B19, influenza, CMV and Epstein-Barr virus. In a later genetic analysis, fewer N-insertions in productive TCRs were reported among donors in an Asian-associated ancestry cluster than the roughly 700-donor mean. In a later genetic analysis, a missense DCLRE1C variant was associated with V-gene and J-gene trimming of TCR beta chains, and the association was replicated in an independent cohort. This cohort had only TCR beta chains sequenced, and the lack of alpha or paired-chain data limited which features could be detected. In an earlier analysis of approximately 590 of the donors, most TCR beta V segments were observed in productive rearrangements about 87% or about 30% of the time, broadly matching IMGT annotations. At a false discovery rate of 0.05, a later analysis linked about 16,000 TCR beta sequences to specific HLA alleles. Correlated functional status among segregating V segments might be attributable to linkage disequilibrium, but an unknown experimental factor could not be ruled out. According to a later analysis, TCR association rates differed among HLA loci, with DRB1 alleles showing the most associated TCRs and HLA-C alleles showing the fewest. The classifier was reported to diagnose cytomegalovirus status with high specificity and sensitivity in both the original cohort and the validation cohort. Most TCR sequences were seen in very few donors, while some public TCRs were found in many individuals. A cluster of highly shared sequence variants was judged likely to be a technical artifact of the sequencing pipeline. The study listed over 150 TCR beta chains as associated with cytomegalovirus. Some IMGT-functional V segments, including TRBV6-2 and TRBV6-3, could not be told apart with the 87-base-pair reads, so those segments were excluded. Presence/absence analyses assumed roughly uniform sequencing depth across donors, an assumption that may not hold. According to a later analysis, most CMV-associated TCR beta chains appeared to be HLA-restricted, and the HLA associations seemed to be driven largely by CMV exposure.

The cohort consisted of approximately 690 healthy bone marrow donors. At the time of sampling, every cohort member was nominally healthy, though immune exposures that went unrecorded were likely present. CMV serostatus was recorded as positive for 289 and negative for about 55% of the roughly 670 cohort members, whereas no CMV serostatus was recorded for the donor in question. A peripheral blood sample was collected from each donor, and TCR beta sequencing was performed on peripheral blood mononuclear cells. Genomic DNA was extracted from the blood cell samples with the Qiagen DNeasy Blood Extraction Kit. Taken from the germline V gene, the CDR1 and CDR2 loops are MNHNS and SASEGT. From its cysteine to its phenylalanine, the CDR3 spans 15 amino acids. Only the CDR3 DNA stays, 45 bases, in frame from base 1. V is pared back by 0 bases and J by 8 bases, with 13 bases lying between the germline termini.

Comments on this clone: Its antigen is currently not known. Base qualities are not at hand, and no much larger clone is one base apart.

Library construction relied on the immunoSEQ multiplex PCR assay. The multiplex PCR relied on a mix of 60 forward primers for TCR Vbeta segments and 13 reverse primers for TCR Jbeta segments. Amplification of the CDR3 region of rearranged TCR beta genes was performed with a multiplex PCR assay on genomic DNA. On the Illumina HiSeq System, the amplified TCR beta libraries were sequenced as 87-base-pair reads. Concerning the study's data processing: A later analysis tallied tens of millions of unique TCR beta chains across the 700 or so repertoires, and about 10 million of those chains were shared by two or more donors. A nearest-neighbor algorithm error-corrected the raw reads and collapsed the reads into unique sequences, merging closely related sequences to remove PCR and sequencing errors. To assign V, D and J gene segments, CDR3 sequences were aligned to IMGT reference sequences. Each retained sequence needed at least a six-nucleotide match to both a V gene segment and a J gene segment. A rearrangement was called productive if the CDR3 had no stop codons and remained in frame with V and J, and every other rearrangement was called non-productive. Following IMGT convention, CDR3 was defined as the stretch from the second conserved V-encoded cysteine to the conserved J-encoded phenylalanine. Sequences without an unambiguous match to a single V gene segment were excluded from the earlier analysis of 450 to 750 of the donors. In an earlier analysis of about 590 of the donors, a V segment was called functional when productive rearrangements were above 56.7%, and segregating when the standard deviation between donors exceeded 5%. To diagnose cytomegalovirus status from the catalog of TCR beta chain sequences, a statistical classification framework was built. V and J gene assignment, in a later analysis, came from comparing TCR nucleotide sequences with IMGT/GENE-DB human TR gene sequences. The TCRdist pipeline was used in a later analysis to assign CDR3 sequences and most-parsimonious VDJ recombination scenarios. In a later analysis, each TCR beta chain was defined by its CDR3 amino acid sequence together with its V-gene family, and reads without a unique V-gene family were excluded. As a way to deal with suspected cross-contamination and a sequencing artifact, a later analysis dropped 640 or so nucleotide sequences that were highly shared and had low generation probability. In a later analysis, a clonal expansion index was calculated for each public chain from normalized within-repertoire ranks of inferred template counts. In a later analysis, generation probabilities were computed with a VDJ recombination model fitted to out-of-frame rearrangements, and the resulting probabilities were checked against IGoR. In a later analysis, hypergeometric tests were used to score TCR-TCR, TCR-HLA and TCR-CMV co-occurrence, with a repertoire-size bias correction applied to TCR pairs. In a later analysis, false discovery rates were estimated by permuting HLA or CMV assignments 20 times. In a later analysis, co-occurring TCRs were grouped using DBSCAN, with TCRdist sequence similarity added in when clustering inside HLA-allele-positive subsets. Repertoires with fewer than 30,000 or more than 120,000 public chains were left out of co-occurrence clustering, as were a handful of repertoires with anomalous nucleotide sharing. TCRdb provides this immuneACCESS table in a form limited to in-frame rearrangements. Some clones are lacking; in checked studies, under half of them reflect an unresolved V gene, and why the rest are absent is not known. Clone size and the V and J calls come from that table; the DNA yielded D and trimming. Here the sample has some 170,000 clones; about two thirds occur a single time. Under 3% of the sample rests with the top ten.

This sequence was found in a human donor in good health. Recombination joined TRBV6-1 with TRBJ1-4; possibly the D gene is TRBD1, per 6 matching bases. What was sequenced was PBMCs. CDR3 protein: CASSEARGRGEKLFF. The DNA sequence is given as TGTGCCAGCAGTGAAGCAAGGGGCAGGGGAGAAAAACTGTTTTTT.